The next 8 T cell receptor beta chains were all read from a single sample in a study of cytomegalovirus exposure and HLA in healthy donors. Vbeta (60) and Jbeta (13) primers were used in the PCR. Clones were sequenced by immunoSEQ multiplex PCR, and TCRdb holds only the in-frame ones, with some missing. This sample has around 100,000 clones, with about four fifths found just once. The sequencing sample was made of PBMCs. The receptors derive from a woman aged 18-29 years in good health and CMV-seropositive.

The chain combines TRBV4-1 with TRBJ2-7; 7 bases agree with TRBD1. The CDR3 has 15 residues. The trim removed 1 base at V and 2 bases at J, leaving 5 bases unmatched. The germline gives CDR1 MGHRA, CDR2 YSYEKL. CDR3 sequence (DNA): TGCGCCAGCAGCCAAGCTTACCAGGGGGCCTACGAGCAGTACTTC. Protein sequence: CASSQAYQGAYEQYF.

The chain carries TRBV5-4 and TRBJ2-1; 13 bases fit TRBD2. The germline V gene has CDR1 SGHNT and CDR2 YYREEE (reference sequence). Germline trimming cut 3 bases from V and 0 bases from J; bases unmatched to any gene: 9. This CDR3 is 19 amino acids long. CDR3 region: CASSSGTSGTPSSYNEQFF. In nucleotides, the CDR3 is TGTGCCAGCAGCTCCGGGACTAGCGGGACCCCTAGCTCCTACAATGAGCAGTTCTTC.

The gene calls are TRBV15 and TRBJ2-7; perhaps TRBD2 as D (5 bases). Germline CDR1 reads LNHNV; CDR2 reads YYDKDF (reference sequence). Trimming pared 0 bases from V and 4 bases from J, leaving 7 bases between. The CDR3 contains 13 residues. For the CDR3, the DNA is TGTGCCACCAGCAGAGATCGGGGATACGAGCAGTACTTC. This translates into CATSRDRGYEQYF.

The J gene is TRBJ1-5, the V gene TRBV15; TRBD1 is a possible D gene (5 bases). Germline CDR1 is LNHNV and CDR2 is YYDKDF (reference sequence). The V and J ends lost 0 bases and 4 bases respectively, with 10 bases between them. The CDR3 spans 15 residues. CDR3: CATSRDASGNQPQHF. CDR3 nucleotide sequence: TGTGCCACCAGCAGAGATGCCTCAGGGAATCAGCCCCAGCATTTT. Full variable domain (missing parts from reference TRBV15 and TRBJ1-5): DAMVIQNPRYQVTQFGKPVTLSCSQTLNHNVMYWYQQKSSQAPKLLFHYYDKDFNNEADTPDNFQSRRPNTSFCFLDIRSPGLGDTAMYLCATSRDASGNQPQHFGDGTRLSIL.

In its sample, this clone was seen a few times. This chain links TRBV11-2 with TRBJ1-2, with D perhaps matching TRBD1 (6 bases). Deletions cut 1 base from V and 4 bases from J, with 10 bases between. The CDR3 totals 14 residues. From germline, CDR1 is SGHAT and CDR2 FQNNGV. The CDR3 nucleotides are TGTGCCAGCAGCTTAGGGGGGCTGCTCTATGGCTACACCTTC. Its protein is CASSLGGLLYGYTF.

This clone was counted only a few times. The CDR3 DNA reads as TGTGCCAGCTCACCAGTACAGGAGAGCAATCAGCCCCAGCATTTT. This codes for CASSPVQESNQPQHF. This chain uses TRBV18 with TRBJ1-5; D is possibly TRBD1 (5 bases). Germline V gives CDR1 KGHSH, CDR2 LQKENI. V dropped 2 bases and J dropped 1 base, with 9 bases sitting between them. There are 15 residues in the CDR3. Looking up the rest from reference TRBV18 and TRBJ1-5 gives the full variable domain: NAGVMQNPRHLVRRRGQEARLRCSPMKGHSHVYWYRQLPEEGLKFMVYLQKENIIDESGMPKERFSAEFPKEGPSILRIQQVVRGDSAAYFCASSPVQESNQPQHFGDGTRLSIL.

The V call is TRBV30, the J call TRBJ1-1; tentatively, D is TRBD1 (5 bases). Germline V gene lookup returns CDR1 GTSNPN and CDR2 SVGIG (reference sequence). V dropped 5 bases and J dropped 9 bases, with 19 bases sitting between them. The CDR3 is made up of 13 amino acids. The CDR3: CAWGVGGEGKAFF. CDR3 coding DNA: TGTGCCTGGGGGGTGGGGGGGGAAGGAAAAGCTTTCTTT.

The chain couples TRBV5-1 to TRBJ1-3; D gene unclear. V was pared by 1 base and J by 0 bases, with 14 bases between. CDR1 SGHRS and CDR2 YFSETQ come from the germline V gene. The CDR3 loop spans 17 amino acids. The CDR3 DNA sequence: TGCGCCAGCAGCTTGAGCTCCCGCCTGAGCTCTGGAAACACCATATATTTT. It encodes CASSLSSRLSSGNTIYF.